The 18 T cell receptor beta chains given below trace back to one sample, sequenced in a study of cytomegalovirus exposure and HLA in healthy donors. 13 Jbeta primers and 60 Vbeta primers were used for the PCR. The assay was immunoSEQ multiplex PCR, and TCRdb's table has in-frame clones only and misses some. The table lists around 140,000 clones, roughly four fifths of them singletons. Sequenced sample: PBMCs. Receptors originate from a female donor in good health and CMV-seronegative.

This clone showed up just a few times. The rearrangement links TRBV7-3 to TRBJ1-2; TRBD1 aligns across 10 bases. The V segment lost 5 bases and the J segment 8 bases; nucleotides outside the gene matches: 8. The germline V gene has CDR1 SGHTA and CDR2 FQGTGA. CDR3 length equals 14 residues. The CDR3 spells CASSPQTGGKGYTF. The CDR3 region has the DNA TGTGCCAGCAGCCCGCAGACAGGGGGCAAGGGCTACACCTTC.

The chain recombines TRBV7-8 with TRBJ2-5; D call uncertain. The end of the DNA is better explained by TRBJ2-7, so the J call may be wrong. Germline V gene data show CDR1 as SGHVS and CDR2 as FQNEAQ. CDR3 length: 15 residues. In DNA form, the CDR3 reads TGTGCCAGCAGCTTAGTGGGTGACTCGGTCTACGAGCAGTACTTC. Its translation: CASSLVGDSVYEQYF.

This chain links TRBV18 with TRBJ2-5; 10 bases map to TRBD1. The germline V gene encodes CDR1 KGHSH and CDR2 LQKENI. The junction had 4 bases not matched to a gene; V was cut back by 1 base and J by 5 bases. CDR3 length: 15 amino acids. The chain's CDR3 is CASSPRDRGLETQYF. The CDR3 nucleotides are TGTGCCAGCTCACCACGGGACAGGGGCCTGGAGACCCAGTACTTC.

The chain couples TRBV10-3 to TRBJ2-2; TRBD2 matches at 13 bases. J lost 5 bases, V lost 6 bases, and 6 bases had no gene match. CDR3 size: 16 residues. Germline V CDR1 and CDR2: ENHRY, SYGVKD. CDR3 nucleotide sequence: TGTGCCATCAGAGGCACTAGCGGGAGGGGTACCGGGGAGCTGTTTTTT. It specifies CAIRGTSGRGTGELFF.

CDR3 loop: CASSPRRGGGNEQFF. DNA of the CDR3: TGTGCCAGCAGCCCCAGAAGGGGGGGCGGGAATGAGCAGTTCTTC. The rearrangement links TRBV9 to TRBJ2-1; tentative D call: TRBD2 (7 bases). The CDR3 covers 15 residues. Germline V gene sequence: CDR1 SGDLS, CDR2 YYNGEE. The V end was cut by 4 bases, the J end by 7 bases, with 18 bases between.

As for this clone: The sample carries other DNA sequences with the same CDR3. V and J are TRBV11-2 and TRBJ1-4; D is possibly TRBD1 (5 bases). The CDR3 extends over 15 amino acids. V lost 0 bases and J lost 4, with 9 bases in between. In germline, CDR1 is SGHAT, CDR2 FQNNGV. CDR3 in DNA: TGTGCCAGCAGCTTAGATCGGGGGTATAATGAAAAACTGTTTTTT. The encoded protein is CASSLDRGYNEKLFF.

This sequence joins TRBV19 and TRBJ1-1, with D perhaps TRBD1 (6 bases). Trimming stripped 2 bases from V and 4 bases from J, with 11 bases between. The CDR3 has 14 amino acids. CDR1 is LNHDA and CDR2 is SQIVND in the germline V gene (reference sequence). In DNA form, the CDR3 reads TGTGCCAGTAGTATAATGGGGGCGGGCACTGAAGCTTTCTTT. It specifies CASSIMGAGTEAFF. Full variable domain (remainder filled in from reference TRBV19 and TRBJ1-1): DGGITQSPKYLFRKEGQNVTLSCEQNLNHDAMYWYRQDPGQGLRLIYYSQIVNDFQKGDIAEGYSVSREKKESFPLTVTSAQKNPTAFYLCASSIMGAGTEAFFGQGTRLTVV.

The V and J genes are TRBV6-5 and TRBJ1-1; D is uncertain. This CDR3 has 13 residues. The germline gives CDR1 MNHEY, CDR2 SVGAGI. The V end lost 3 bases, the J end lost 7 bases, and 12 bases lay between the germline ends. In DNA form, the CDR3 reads TGTGCCAGCAGTTATTCCCGGGAATTTGAAGCTTTCTTT. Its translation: CASSYSREFEAFF.

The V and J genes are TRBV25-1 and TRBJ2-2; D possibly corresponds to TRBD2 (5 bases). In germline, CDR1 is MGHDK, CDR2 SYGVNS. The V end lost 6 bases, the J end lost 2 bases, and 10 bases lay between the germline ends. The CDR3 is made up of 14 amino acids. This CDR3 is CASRDFINTGELFF. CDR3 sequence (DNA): TGTGCCAGCAGGGACTTCATAAACACCGGGGAGCTGTTTTTT.

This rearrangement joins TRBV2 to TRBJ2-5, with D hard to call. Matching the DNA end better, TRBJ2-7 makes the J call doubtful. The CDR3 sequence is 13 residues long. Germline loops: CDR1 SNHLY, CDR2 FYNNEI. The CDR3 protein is CASSVAQYYEQYF. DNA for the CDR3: TGTGCCAGCAGCGTAGCCCAGTACTACGAGCAGTACTTC.

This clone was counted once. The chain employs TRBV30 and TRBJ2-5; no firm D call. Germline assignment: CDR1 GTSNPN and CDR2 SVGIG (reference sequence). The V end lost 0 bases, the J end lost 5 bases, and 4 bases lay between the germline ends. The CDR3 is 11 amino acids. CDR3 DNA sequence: TGTGCCTGGAGTGTACGGGAGACCCAGTACTTC. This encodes CAWSVRETQYF.

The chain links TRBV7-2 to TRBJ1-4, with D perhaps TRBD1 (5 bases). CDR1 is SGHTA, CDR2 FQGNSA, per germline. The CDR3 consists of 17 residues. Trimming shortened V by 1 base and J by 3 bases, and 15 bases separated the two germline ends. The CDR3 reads CASSLGVSGGPNEKLFF. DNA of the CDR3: TGTGCCAGCAGCTTAGGGGTGTCCGGGGGACCTAATGAAAAACTGTTTTTT.

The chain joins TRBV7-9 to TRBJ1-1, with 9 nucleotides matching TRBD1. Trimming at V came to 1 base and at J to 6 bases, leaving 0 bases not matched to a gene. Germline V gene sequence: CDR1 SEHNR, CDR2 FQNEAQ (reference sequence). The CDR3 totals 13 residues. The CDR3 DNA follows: TGTGCCAGCAGCTTAGACAGGGGGCCTGAAGCTTTCTTT. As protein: CASSLDRGPEAFF.

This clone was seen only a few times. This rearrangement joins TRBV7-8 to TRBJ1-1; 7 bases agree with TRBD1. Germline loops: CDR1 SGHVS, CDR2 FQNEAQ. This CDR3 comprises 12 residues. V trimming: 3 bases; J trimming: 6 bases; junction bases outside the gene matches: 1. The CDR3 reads CASSLGTAEAFF. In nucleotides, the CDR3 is TGTGCCAGCAGCTTGGGGACAGCTGAAGCTTTCTTT.

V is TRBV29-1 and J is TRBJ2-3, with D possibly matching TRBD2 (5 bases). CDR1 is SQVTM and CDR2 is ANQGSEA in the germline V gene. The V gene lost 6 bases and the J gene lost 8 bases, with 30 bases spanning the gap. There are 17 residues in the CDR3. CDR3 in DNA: TGCAGCGTCCCCTTACGCGGCCGAGAACCCGGTGAGGGTACGCAGTATTTT. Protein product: CSVPLRGREPGEGTQYF.

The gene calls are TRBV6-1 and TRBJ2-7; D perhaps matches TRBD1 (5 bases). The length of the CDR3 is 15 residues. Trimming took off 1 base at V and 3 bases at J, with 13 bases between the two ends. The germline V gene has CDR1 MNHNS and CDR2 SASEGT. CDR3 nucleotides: TGTGCCAGCAGTGAAGTTGGCTCCAGGGACTACGAGCAGTACTTC. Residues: CASSEVGSRDYEQYF.

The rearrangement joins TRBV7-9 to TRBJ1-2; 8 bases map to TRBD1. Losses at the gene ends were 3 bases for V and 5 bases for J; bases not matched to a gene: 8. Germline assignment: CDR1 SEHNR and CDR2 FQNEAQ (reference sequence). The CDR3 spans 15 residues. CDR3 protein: CASSLSQGAGYGYTF. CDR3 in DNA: TGTGCCAGCAGCTTGTCGCAGGGGGCTGGGTATGGCTACACCTTC.

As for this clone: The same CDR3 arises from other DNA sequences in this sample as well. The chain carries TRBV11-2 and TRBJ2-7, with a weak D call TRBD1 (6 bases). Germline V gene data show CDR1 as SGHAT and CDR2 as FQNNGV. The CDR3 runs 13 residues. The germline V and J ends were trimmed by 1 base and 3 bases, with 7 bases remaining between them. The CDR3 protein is CASSLAQGYEQYF. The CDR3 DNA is TGTGCCAGCAGCTTAGCACAGGGCTACGAGCAGTACTTC.